This T cell receptor beta chain was sequenced for a study of T cell responses to AZD1222 COVID-19 vaccine. On the study more broadly: Whether given at about 4 or about 12 weeks, second doses were pooled.

The V end lost 1 base, the J end lost 4 bases, and 14 bases lay between the germline ends. Germline CDR1 SGHRS, CDR2 YFSETQ. The CDR3 has 15 amino acids. This clone has just one count. Its antigen is unknown. TCRdb's table, derived via immunoSEQ multiplex PCR, lists solely in-frame clones and lacks some. This table has about 140,000 clones, almost 90% appearing once. Study-level findings and limits: Clonal diversity may have been underestimated, and the donors were mostly white British, with more females than males.

The chain links TRBV5-1 to TRBJ2-5; D is possibly TRBD1 or TRBD2 (6 bases each). Here the sequenced sample was peripheral blood, taken on day 0 of AZD1222 vaccination. This TCR was recovered from an adult in good health. The CDR3 region has the DNA TGCGCCAGCAGCTTGAATTTCAGGGGAGGAGAGACCCAGTACTTC. Its protein product is CASSLNFRGGETQYF.